A single sample is the source of the 26 T cell receptor beta chains below, sequenced in a study of blood T cell repertoires in COVID-19 (dated by TCRdb to between 2020 and 2021). Receptor amplification or capture employed the immunoSEQ multiplex PCR assay. The table comes from immuneACCESS by way of TCRdb, which keeps in-frame sequences with V and J called. Part of the clones is missing from these tables; in studies checked, under half for an unresolved V gene and the rest for unknown reasons. This sample comprises about 210,000 clones, more than 70% of them detected only once. The ten largest clonotypes hold under 3.5% of the sample. Sequencing was performed on peripheral blood. All receptors come from a man between 50 and 59 years old with active or convalescent COVID-19.

Note on this clone: Possible read error: a much larger clone is one base away. CDR3 coding DNA: TGTGCCAGCAGCGGAGGGGTTAACACTGAAGCTTTCTTT. It encodes CASSGGVNTEAFF. V gene TRBV13 combines with J gene TRBJ1-1; D possibly corresponds to TRBD1 (5 bases). From germline, CDR1 is PRHDT and CDR2 FYEKMQ (reference sequence). Between the trimmed V and J ends, which lost 5 bases and 2 bases, there was a span of 9 bases. The CDR3 is 13 residues long.

The chain recombines TRBV27 with TRBJ2-5; D possibly corresponds to TRBD1 (6 bases). Trimming removed 6 bases at V and 7 bases at J, with 15 bases between. This CDR3 comprises 13 residues. Germline CDR1 and CDR2: MNHEY and SMNVEV (reference sequence). In nucleotides, the CDR3 is TGTGCCAGCAGCCAGGGGCCCCTGGGGACCCAGTACTTC. It is translated as CASSQGPLGTQYF.

The V and J genes are TRBV18 and TRBJ1-5, with D possibly matching TRBD1 (6 bases). Germline loops: CDR1 KGHSH, CDR2 LQKENI. Trimming pared 0 bases from V and 3 bases from J, leaving 12 bases between. This CDR3 is built from 16 residues. The CDR3: CASSPPNRENNQPQHF. Here the CDR3 DNA reads TGTGCCAGCTCACCACCGAACAGGGAGAACAATCAGCCCCAGCATTTT. The variable domain in full, with the rest retrieved from reference TRBV18 and TRBJ1-5, is NAGVMQNPRHLVRRRGQEARLRCSPMKGHSHVYWYRQLPEEGLKFMVYLQKENIIDESGMPKERFSAEFPKEGPSILRIQQVVRGDSAAYFCASSPPNRENNQPQHFGDGTRLSIL.

This chain joins TRBV6-6 and TRBJ1-3; 9 bases align to TRBD1. In germline, CDR1 is MNHNY, CDR2 SVGAGI (reference sequence). The CDR3 spans 16 residues. V lost 0 bases, J lost 7 bases, and 7 bases stayed unmatched. The CDR3 sequence is CASSYSLGQGPNTIYF. In nucleotides, the CDR3 is TGTGCCAGCAGTTACTCGTTGGGACAGGGCCCCAACACCATATATTTT.

The chain recombines TRBV9 with TRBJ1-4; 8 bases line up with TRBD1. CDR1 and CDR2 from the germline V gene are SGDLS and YYNGEE. Trimming removed 4 bases from V and 0 bases from J; junction bases left unmatched: 5. The length of the CDR3 is 16 residues. The CDR3, as DNA: TGTGCCAGCAGCCCGGACAGGGTGTCAACTAATGAAAAACTGTTTTTT. Its protein product is CASSPDRVSTNEKLFF.

The V call is TRBV7-2, the J call TRBJ1-4; no definite D call. The V end lost 5 bases, the J end lost 2 bases, and 12 bases lay between the germline ends. CDR3 length: 15 residues. Germline CDR1 reads SGHTA; CDR2 reads FQGNSA. The CDR3 reads CASSPTYSTNEKLFF. The DNA for the CDR3 is TGTGCCAGCAGCCCAACGTACTCTACTAATGAAAAACTGTTTTTT.

The V gene is TRBV27, the J gene TRBJ1-1, with 9 bases aligning to TRBD1. With 5 bases clipped from V and 4 bases from J, the junction kept 8 bases outside the gene matches. The germline V gene has CDR1 MNHEY and CDR2 SMNVEV (reference sequence). The CDR3 is made up of 15 amino acids. The CDR3 sequence is CASSVTGGWSTEAFF. The CDR3 DNA is TGTGCCAGCAGTGTTACAGGGGGCTGGAGCACTGAAGCTTTCTTT.

The J gene is TRBJ2-2, the V gene TRBV18; D is perhaps TRBD2 (6 bases). The CDR3 spans 19 residues. Trimming removed 1 base from V and 0 bases from J, with 18 bases in between. The germline V gene encodes CDR1 KGHSH and CDR2 LQKENI. The CDR3 sequence is CASSPRWGDPRANTGELFF. CDR3 bases: TGTGCCAGCTCACCACGGTGGGGGGACCCACGCGCGAACACCGGGGAGCTGTTTTTT.

This clone has a handful of counts. The CDR3 DNA is TGTGCCAGCAGTGAAGCCCCGGGACAGGGTTACGAAAAACTGTTTTTT. This gives the protein CASSEAPGQGYEKLFF. J is TRBJ1-4 and V is TRBV6-1; 9 bases match TRBD1. CDR1 is MNHNS, CDR2 SASEGT, per germline. The CDR3 is 16 amino acids. The V gene end was trimmed by 0 bases and the J gene end by 8 bases; junction bases not matched to a gene: 7.

V is TRBV7-6 and J is TRBJ1-2, with D maybe TRBD1 (6 bases). This CDR3 comprises 15 residues. The germline V gene has CDR1 SGHVS and CDR2 FNYEAQ. Trimming stripped 0 bases from V and 3 bases from J, with 11 bases between. For the CDR3, the DNA is TGTGCCAGCAGCTTAGCGCCAGGGGACGACTATGGCTACACCTTC. Translating gives CASSLAPGDDYGYTF.

The chain recombines TRBV28 with TRBJ2-3; 8 positions agree with TRBD2. The CDR3 totals 18 residues. The V gene's germline CDR1 is MDHEN and CDR2 SYDVKM. With 6 bases clipped from V and 1 base from J, the junction kept 15 bases outside the gene matches. In DNA form, the CDR3 reads TGTGCCAGCAGCCGGGCGGGACTAGTCAGTCATGGCACAGATACGCAGTATTTT. This sequence encodes CASSRAGLVSHGTDTQYF.

The rearrangement joins TRBV5-4 to TRBJ2-6; maybe TRBD1 (6 bases). CDR1 SGHNT and CDR2 YYREEE come from the germline V gene (reference sequence). This CDR3 has 17 amino acids. V was pared by 3 bases and J by 0 bases, with 13 bases between. CDR3 sequence: CASSSDSVGSGANVLTF. Here the CDR3 DNA reads TGTGCCAGCAGCTCGGACAGTGTCGGCTCTGGGGCCAACGTCCTGACTTTC.

The rearrangement joins TRBV18 to TRBJ2-1; D is ambiguous. Trimming shortened V by 5 bases and J by 1 base, and 12 bases separated the two germline ends. The CDR3 is 15 amino acids. Germline lookup yields CDR1 KGHSH and CDR2 LQKENI. The CDR3 region is CASSVVPPSYNEQFF. CDR3 coding DNA: TGTGCCAGCTCAGTCGTTCCTCCGTCCTACAATGAGCAGTTCTTC.

This clone was counted only a few times. The chain recombines TRBV18 with TRBJ2-2; TRBD1 agrees at 7 bases. Trimming removed 3 bases from V and 2 bases from J; junction bases left unmatched: 9. Per the germline V gene, CDR1 is KGHSH and CDR2 is LQKENI. The length of the CDR3 is 17 residues. The CDR3: CASSPLGQTRNTGELFF. The CDR3 DNA reads as TGTGCCAGCTCACCGCTGGGACAGACCCGCAACACCGGGGAGCTGTTTTTT.

The V call is TRBV19, the J call TRBJ2-7; the match to TRBD1 covers 7 bases. The CDR3 extends over 14 amino acids. The V gene end was trimmed by 5 bases and the J gene end by 1 base; junction bases not matched to a gene: 5. CDR1 and CDR2 (germline): LNHDA, SQIVND (reference sequence). CDR3 sequence (DNA): TGTGCCAGTAGTCCCCAGGACAGGTCCTACGAGCAGTACTTC. It codes for CASSPQDRSYEQYF. Using reference TRBV19 and TRBJ2-7 for the parts outside the CDR3, the full variable domain is DGGITQSPKYLFRKEGQNVTLSCEQNLNHDAMYWYRQDPGQGLRLIYYSQIVNDFQKGDIAEGYSVSREKKESFPLTVTSAQKNPTAFYLCASSPQDRSYEQYFGPGTRLTVT.

This chain links TRBV3-1 (or the pseudogene TRBV3-2) with TRBJ2-5; 7 nucleotides align to TRBD2. This CDR3 spans 15 amino acids. With V trimmed by 4 bases and J by 7 bases, 12 bases remained unmatched. Germline values: CDR1 LGHDT, CDR2 YNNKEL (reference sequence). The CDR3 loop reads CASSRTGLRFGTQYF. In DNA, the CDR3 is TGTGCCAGCAGCCGAACGGGACTACGCTTTGGGACCCAGTACTTC.

This clone was seen only once. This rearrangement joins TRBV11-2 to TRBJ2-2; a possible D gene is TRBD1 (6 bases). Germline V gives CDR1 SGHAT, CDR2 FQNNGV. V was cut by 6 bases and J by 5 bases, with 13 bases left in between. This CDR3 contains 14 residues. The CDR3 spells CASRRNRDTGELFF. In DNA, the CDR3 is TGTGCCAGCAGACGCAACAGGGATACCGGGGAGCTGTTTTTT.

The J gene is TRBJ2-7, the V gene TRBV5-4; a weak D match, TRBD2 (5 bases). Trimming left V 2 bases short and J 3 bases short, with 12 bases between. This CDR3 has 14 residues. The germline CDR1 and CDR2 sequences are SGHNT and YYREEE (reference sequence). CDR3 bases: TGTGCCAGCAGCTTTCAAGGACTTTACTACGAGCAGTACTTC. Amino acid sequence: CASSFQGLYYEQYF.

This clone was counted a few times. The DNA for the CDR3 is TGTGCCACCTTACCGACCCCGGCCAGGCCAAAGTCCCCCCTCCACTTT. This translates into CATLPTPARPKSPLHF. The V and J genes are TRBV24-1 and TRBJ1-6; D remains unclear. Trimming removed 9 bases from V and 13 bases from J, with 27 bases in between. From germline, CDR1 is KGHDR and CDR2 SFDVKD. CDR3 length: 16 amino acids.

The chain uses TRBV28 and TRBJ1-4; TRBD1 is a possible D gene (5 bases). Germline V gene data show CDR1 as MDHEN and CDR2 as SYDVKM. Trimming left V 6 bases short and J 6 bases short, with 17 bases between. This CDR3 spans 15 amino acids. For the CDR3, the DNA is TGTGCCAGCAGAGCCTCCGTCGGGGGAGATGAAAAACTGTTTTTT. Amino acid sequence: CASRASVGGDEKLFF.

This clone was seen once. At the DNA level, this CDR3 is encoded by other sequences in the same sample as well. This chain connects TRBV5-6 to TRBJ2-7; D may be TRBD2 (6 bases). From germline, CDR1 is SGHDT and CDR2 YYEEEE. The CDR3 runs to 14 residues. V was shortened by 3 bases and J by 0 bases, with 10 bases between the two germline ends. CDR3 loop: CASSSSASSYEQYF. The DNA for the CDR3 is TGTGCCAGCAGCTCTAGCGCCTCCTCCTACGAGCAGTACTTC. The entire variable domain, with the rest obtained from reference TRBV5-6 and TRBJ2-7, is as follows: DAGVTQSPTHLIKTRGQQVTLRCSPKSGHDTVSWYQQALGQGPQFIFQYYEEEERQRGNFPDRFSGHQFPNYSSELNVNALLLGDSALYLCASSSSASSYEQYFGPGTRLTVT.

The J gene is TRBJ2-5, the V gene TRBV5-3; no reliable D call. TRBV5-3 falls under the ORF class, with uncertain function. The length of the CDR3 is 16 residues. Deletions cut 0 bases from V and 5 bases from J, with 17 bases between. CDR3 residues: CARSLERFSRKETQYF. In DNA, the CDR3 is TGTGCCAGAAGCTTGGAACGGTTCTCTAGGAAGGAGACCCAGTACTTC.

The CDR3 region has the DNA TGTGCCAGCAGCTCACTCGACAGGGGAGTTACCGGCACTGAAGCTTTCTTT. It codes for CASSSLDRGVTGTEAFF. The chain joins TRBV5-4 to TRBJ1-1, with TRBD1 matching over 8 bases. Germline CDR1 reads SGHNT; CDR2 reads YYREEE (reference sequence). There are 17 residues in the CDR3. V trimming: 3 bases; J trimming: 4 bases; junction bases outside the gene matches: 14.

The rearrangement joins TRBV9 to TRBJ1-2; 10 positions agree with TRBD1. CDR1 SGDLS and CDR2 YYNGEE come from the germline V gene. The CDR3 spans 15 residues. V trimming: 2 bases; J trimming: 7 bases; junction bases outside the gene matches: 8. The CDR3 DNA follows: TGTGCCAGCAGCGTCACTGACAGGGGGCGGGCTGGCTACACCTTC. Residues: CASSVTDRGRAGYTF. Drawing the rest from reference TRBV9 and TRBJ1-2, the complete variable domain is DSGVTQTPKHLITATGQRVTLRCSPRSGDLSVYWYQQSLDQGLQFLIQYYNGEERAKGNILERFSAQQFPDLHSELNLSSLELGDSALYFCASSVTDRGRAGYTFGSGTRLTVV.

The chain has TRBV11-3 and TRBJ2-1; D is perhaps TRBD2 (6 bases). V shed 4 bases and J shed 0 bases, with 13 bases lying between them. CDR3 length equals 16 residues. The germline V gene has CDR1 SGHNT and CDR2 YENEEA. CDR3 protein: CASSWGGVSSYNEQFF. The CDR3 coding sequence is TGTGCCAGCAGCTGGGGCGGGGTAAGCTCCTACAATGAGCAGTTCTTC.

The CDR3 is CASSRDRNYGYTF. The CDR3 bases are TGTGCCAGCAGCCGCGACAGGAACTATGGCTACACCTTC. The chain links TRBV28 to TRBJ1-2, with a possible D match to TRBD1 (6 bases). Germline CDR1 reads MDHEN; CDR2 reads SYDVKM. This CDR3 contains 13 residues. With 6 bases removed from V and 2 bases from J, the gap between germline ends came to 10 bases.